This T cell receptor (beta chain) was captured in a study of T cell repertoires in cytomegalovirus infection. TCRdb reprocessed the reads via MiXCR and lists one record per CDR3 protein. The table lists over 150,000 distinct CDR3 sequences, roughly a fifth of them singletons, with around 3.1% in the top ten. Germline V gene sequence: CDR1 SQVTM, CDR2 ANQGSEA. The ends lost 4 bases at V and 3 bases at J; junction bases unmatched: 10. The length of the CDR3 is 16 residues. V usage is TRBV29-1 and J usage is TRBJ2-7; the match to TRBD2 covers 12 bases. Sequenced: PBMCs. The clonotype originates from a human donor in good health (CMV status not recorded). Some clones in this sample may be carry-over from other donors' samples. CDR3 bases: TGCAGCGTTGCGGGGCTAGCGGGAGGGCCAATCTACGAGCAGTACTTC. It translates to CSVAGLAGGPIYEQYF.